A single sample gave rise to the 10 T cell receptor beta chains below, sequenced in a study of radiation and T cells in renal cell carcinoma. Clones were read by immunoSEQ multiplex PCR, and TCRdb kept only the in-frame ones, dropping some. The table shows some 150,000 clones, with 80% to 90% occurring only once. Time point specified: blood 2 weeks post-SBRT. Treatment here: 15 Gy SBRT to primary tumor, nephrectomy 4 weeks later. The sample was blood, taken from a patient whose treatment included radiotherapy and nephrectomy. These receptors were taken from a woman aged 45 to 65 with renal cell carcinoma.

The V and J genes are TRBV6-6 and TRBJ1-2; no clear D. The CDR3 runs to 14 residues. Germline V lookup: CDR1 MNHNY, CDR2 SVGAGI (reference sequence). V was shortened by 7 bases and J by 0 bases, with 12 bases between the two germline ends. In DNA, the CDR3 is TGTGCCAGCACCCAAGGGATTGCTAACTATGGCTACACCTTC. It codes for CASTQGIANYGYTF.

The sample holds one count of this clone. This chain links TRBV15 with TRBJ2-1; D is undetermined. The V end was cut by 1 base, the J end by 7 bases, with 5 bases between. Germline lookup yields CDR1 LNHNV and CDR2 YYDKDF (reference sequence). This CDR3 is built from 12 residues. CDR3 bases: TGTGCCACCAGCAGAGTTGGAAATGAGCAGTTCTTC. Amino acid sequence: CATSRVGNEQFF.

The chain joins TRBV5-1 to TRBJ2-3; no firm D call. The germline gives CDR1 SGHRS, CDR2 YFSETQ. With 0 bases removed from V and 2 bases from J, the gap between germline ends came to 10 bases. CDR3 length: 15 amino acids. The CDR3 DNA reads as TGCGCCAGCAGCTTGGGGCTAGACCCCACAGATACGCAGTATTTT. Its translation: CASSLGLDPTDTQYF.

This clone was counted between two and nine times. This chain connects TRBV7-8 to TRBJ1-1; TRBD1 matches 9 bases. Germline CDR1 SGHVS, CDR2 FQNEAQ. J was trimmed by 6 bases and V by 3 bases; bases with no gene match: 5. CDR3 size: 14 residues. The DNA for the CDR3 is TGTGCCAGCAGCTTTACAGGGGGCGCTCCTGAAGCTTTCTTT. Protein: CASSFTGGAPEAFF.

The chain recombines TRBV18 with TRBJ2-2; D perhaps matches TRBD1 (5 bases). This CDR3 contains 15 residues. V lost 2 bases and J lost 1, with 8 bases in between. Germline-derived CDR1 and CDR2 are KGHSH and LQKENI. CDR3 in amino acids: CASSPRGQNTGELFF. The CDR3 DNA is TGTGCCAGCTCACCAAGGGGCCAGAACACCGGGGAGCTGTTTTTT.

This chain links TRBV19 with TRBJ2-1, with 9 nucleotides matching TRBD1. Germline CDR1 is LNHDA and CDR2 is SQIVND (reference sequence). The J segment lost 8 bases and the V segment lost 3 bases, leaving 11 bases of the junction unmatched. The CDR3 consists of 16 residues. CDR3 sequence (DNA): TGTGCCAGTAGTATCCGAACTCGGGACAGGGCCCATGAGCAGTTCTTC. It encodes CASSIRTRDRAHEQFF.

The gene calls are TRBV7-9 and TRBJ1-6; D call uncertain. There are 13 residues in the CDR3. Trimming took 4 bases from V and 10 from J, leaving 11 bases between them. Per germline, CDR1 SEHNR and CDR2 FQNEAQ (reference sequence). As DNA, the CDR3 is TGTGCCAGCAGCTCGCGCGGAGGGTCACCCCTCCACTTT. Amino acids: CASSSRGGSPLHF.

The chain recombines TRBV7-9 with TRBJ1-2; D not resolved. With 5 bases removed from V and 2 bases from J, the gap between germline ends came to 9 bases. CDR3 length: 13 residues. CDR1 is SEHNR, CDR2 FQNEAQ, per germline (reference sequence). CDR3 sequence (DNA): TGTGCCAGCAGCGTCCTCGGGAACTATGGCTACACCTTC. It codes for CASSVLGNYGYTF. Complete variable domain (other parts from reference TRBV7-9 and TRBJ1-2): DTGVSQNPRHKITKRGQNVTFRCDPISEHNRLYWYRQTLGQGPEFLTYFQNEAQLEKSRLLSDRFSAERPKGSFSTLEIQRTEQGDSAMYLCASSVLGNYGYTFGSGTRLTVV.

V is TRBV27 and J is TRBJ2-1; possible D gene TRBD1, 7 bases. Looked up from germline, CDR1 is MNHEY and CDR2 is SMNVEV (reference sequence). The CDR3 runs to 16 residues. Trimming pared 1 base from V and 4 bases from J, leaving 14 bases between. CDR3 sequence reads: CASSLWGDRVYNEQFF. In nucleotides, the CDR3 is TGTGCCAGCAGTTTATGGGGGGACAGAGTGTACAATGAGCAGTTCTTC.

The chain employs TRBV6-6 and TRBJ1-2, with 8 bases identical to TRBD1. V shed 6 bases and J 2 bases; nucleotides not matched to a gene: 8. From germline, CDR1 is MNHNY and CDR2 SVGAGI (reference sequence). This CDR3 contains 15 residues. CDR3 sequence reads: CASRQGDPSNYGYTF. The CDR3 DNA reads as TGTGCCAGCAGACAGGGGGACCCCTCCAACTATGGCTACACCTTC.